This T cell receptor (beta chain) appears in the sequencing data of a study of T-cell memory formation after mild COVID-19. About the study: Most TCR clusters belonged to a single donor.

Germline trimming cut 4 bases from V and 8 bases from J; bases unmatched to any gene: 9. Germline V gene sequence: CDR1 SGHRS, CDR2 YFSETQ. The CDR3 runs 15 residues. TCRdb fed the 5' RACE reads into MiXCR, producing one record per CDR3 protein. The data hold about 130,000 distinct CDR3 sequences, with about a sixth observed a single time. This chain uses TRBV5-1 with TRBJ2-6; TRBD1 aligns across 7 bases. This receptor was obtained from a man between 18 and 35 years old who had mild COVID-19 (a few samples of this study predate the infection). Cell type and time point are not known. The source material was PBMCs or a T cell subset sorted from them (not recorded which). CDR3 bases: TGCGCCAGCAGCAAGAACACAGGGGAGACCAACGTCCTGACTTTC. This encodes CASSKNTGETNVLTF.